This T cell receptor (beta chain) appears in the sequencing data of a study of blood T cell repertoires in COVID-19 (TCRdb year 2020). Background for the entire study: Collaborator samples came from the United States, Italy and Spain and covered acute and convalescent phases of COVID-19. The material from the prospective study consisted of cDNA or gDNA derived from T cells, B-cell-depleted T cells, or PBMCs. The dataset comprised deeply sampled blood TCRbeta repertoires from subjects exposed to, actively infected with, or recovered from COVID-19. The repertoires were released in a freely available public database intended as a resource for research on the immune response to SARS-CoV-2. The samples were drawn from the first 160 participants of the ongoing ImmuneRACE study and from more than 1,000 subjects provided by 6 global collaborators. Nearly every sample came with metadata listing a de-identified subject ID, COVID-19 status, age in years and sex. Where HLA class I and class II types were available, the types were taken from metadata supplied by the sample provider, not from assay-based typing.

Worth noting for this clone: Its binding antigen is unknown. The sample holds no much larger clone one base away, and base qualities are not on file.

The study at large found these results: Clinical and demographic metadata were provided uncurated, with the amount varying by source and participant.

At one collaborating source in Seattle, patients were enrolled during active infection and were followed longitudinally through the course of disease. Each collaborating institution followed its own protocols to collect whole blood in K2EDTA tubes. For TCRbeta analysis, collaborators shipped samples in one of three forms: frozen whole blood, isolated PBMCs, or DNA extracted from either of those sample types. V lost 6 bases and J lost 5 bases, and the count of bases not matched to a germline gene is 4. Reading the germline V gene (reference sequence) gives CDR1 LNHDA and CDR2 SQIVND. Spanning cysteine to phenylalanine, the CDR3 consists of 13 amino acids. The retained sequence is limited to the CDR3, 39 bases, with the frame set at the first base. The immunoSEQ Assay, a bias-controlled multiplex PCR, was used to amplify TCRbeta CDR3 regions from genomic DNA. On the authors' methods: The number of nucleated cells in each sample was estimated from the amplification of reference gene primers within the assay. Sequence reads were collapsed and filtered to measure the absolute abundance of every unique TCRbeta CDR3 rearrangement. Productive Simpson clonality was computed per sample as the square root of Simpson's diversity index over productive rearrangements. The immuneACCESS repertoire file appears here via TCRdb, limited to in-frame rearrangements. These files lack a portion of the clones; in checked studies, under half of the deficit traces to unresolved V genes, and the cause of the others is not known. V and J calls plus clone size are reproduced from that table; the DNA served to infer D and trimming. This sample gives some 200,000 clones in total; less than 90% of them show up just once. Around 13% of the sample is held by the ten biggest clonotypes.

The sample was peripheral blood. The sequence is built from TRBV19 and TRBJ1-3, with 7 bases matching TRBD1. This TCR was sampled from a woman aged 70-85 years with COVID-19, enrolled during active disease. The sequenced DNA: TGTGCCAGTAGCATGGGACAGCGAAACACCATATATTTT. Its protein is CASSMGQRNTIYF.